The sequence of this T cell receptor beta chain was determined in a study of T cells in Graves' hyperthyroidism and ophthalmopathy. RNA transcripts gave rise to amplified TCR beta CDR3 regions. TCR CDR3 regions were first amplified by RT-PCR with HTBI primers. From the multiplex PCR reads, TCRdb called clonotypes with MiXCR, one entry per CDR3 protein. Counted here are hundreds of thousands of distinct CDR3 sequences, approximately 19% occurring once; the ten biggest clones make up over 15%. Study-level points and caveats: Clonotypes that were expanded in thyroid above 0.001 mostly appeared in blood too.

Many counts were recorded for this clonotype. Its antigen is undetermined. Recently diagnosed hyperthyroidism of less than 2 months' duration affected patients aged 18 to 65. Fresh 10 ml peripheral blood yielded PBMCs. The sequencing input was blood. The source is a woman aged 50 to 65 with Graves' hyperthyroidism that later progressed to Graves' ophthalmopathy.

The CDR3 region is CATSDPDRESTDTQYF. CDR3 DNA sequence: TGTGCCACCAGTGATCCCGACAGGGAAAGCACAGATACGCAGTATTTT. V is TRBV24-1 and J is TRBJ2-3; TRBD1 matches 7 bases. The ends lost 3 bases at V and 0 bases at J; junction bases unmatched: 5. Per the germline V gene, CDR1 is KGHDR and CDR2 is SFDVKD. This CDR3 contains 16 residues.